This passage covers 22 T cell receptor beta chains from one sample sequenced in a study of a mutant IDH1 vaccine in newly diagnosed glioma. Specified time point: week 35, safety follow-up. With topical imiquimod, each dose of the vaccine consisted of 300 ug of mutant IDH1 20-mer peptide. The data were produced by immunoSEQ multiplex PCR, yet TCRdb's version contains in-frame clones alone and is incomplete. Among some 48,000 clones listed, less than 80% were seen once. For these receptors, no antigen is known. The specimen comprised PBMCs, sampled from a glioma patient whose treatment included an IDH1 peptide vaccine. These receptors were taken from a man aged 40-55 years with glioma.

The CDR3 DNA reads TGTGCCAGCAGTGATCGGGGAGACGAGCAGTACTTC. Translation gives CASSDRGDEQYF. This chain joins TRBV6-1 and TRBJ2-7; D might be TRBD2 (5 bases). Trimming cost V 3 bases and J 5 bases, with 8 bases left between them. The germline V gene encodes CDR1 MNHNS and CDR2 SASEGT. This CDR3 has 12 residues.

The V gene is TRBV29-1, the J gene TRBJ1-1; D unresolved. This CDR3 is 13 amino acids long. Trimming removed 7 bases at V and 0 bases at J, with 12 bases between. Germline V CDR1 and CDR2: SQVTM, ANQGSEA. The CDR3 reads CSAEHEVNTEAFF. The CDR3 DNA follows: TGCAGCGCTGAGCATGAGGTGAACACTGAAGCTTTCTTT. Combining the CDR3 with reference TRBV29-1 and TRBJ1-1 gives the whole variable domain SAVISQKPSRDICQRGTSLTIQCQVDSQVTMMFWYRQQPGQSLTLIATANQGSEATYESGFVIDKFPISRPNLTFSTLTVSNMSPEDSSIYLCSAEHEVNTEAFFGQGTRLTVV.

The chain couples TRBV18 to TRBJ1-1; maybe TRBD1 (5 bases). Looked up from germline, CDR1 is KGHSH and CDR2 is LQKENI. Between the trimmed V and J ends, which lost 3 bases and 10 bases, there was a span of 21 bases. This CDR3 has 15 residues. CDR3 sequence: CASSPGRTPRVGAFF. The CDR3 DNA reads TGTGCCAGCTCACCGGGACGTACTCCGAGAGTGGGAGCTTTCTTT.

This chain links TRBV7-8 with TRBJ1-5, with unresolved D. Trimming cost V 2 bases and J 0 bases, with 5 bases left between them. The CDR3 is made up of 14 amino acids. CDR1 and CDR2 from the germline V gene are SGHVS and FQNEAQ. The CDR3 DNA reads as TGTGCCAGCAGCTTAATAGATAGCAATCAGCCCCAGCATTTT. Translating gives CASSLIDSNQPQHF.

The V call is TRBV6-1, the J call TRBJ2-2; 7 bases match TRBD2. Germline CDR1 reads MNHNS; CDR2 reads SASEGT. V was clipped by 6 bases and J by 3 bases; unmatched bases: 1. The CDR3 extends over 13 amino acids. The CDR3 loop reads CASSRGDTGELFF. CDR3 bases: TGTGCCAGCAGCCGGGGGGACACCGGGGAGCTGTTTTTT.

This clone was counted only a few times. The chain employs TRBV25-1 and TRBJ1-4; no definite D call. The CDR3 consists of 11 residues. Germline V gene lookup returns CDR1 MGHDK and CDR2 SYGVNS. The V end was cut by 0 bases, the J end by 7 bases, with 0 bases between. CDR3 loop: CASSEYEKLFF. CDR3 DNA: TGTGCCAGCAGTGAATATGAAAAACTGTTTTTT.

This rearrangement joins TRBV28 to TRBJ1-5; no clear D. Germline V gene sequence: CDR1 MDHEN, CDR2 SYDVKM. Trimming stripped 6 bases from V and 0 bases from J, with 12 bases between. The CDR3 has 15 residues. In nucleotides, the CDR3 is TGTGCCAGCAGGCCATGGACGGGTAGCAATCAGCCCCAGCATTTT. This encodes CASRPWTGSNQPQHF.

The genes are TRBV5-1 and TRBJ2-7; tentatively, D is TRBD2 (6 bases). The CDR3 runs to 15 residues. Germline CDR1 and CDR2: SGHRS and YFSETQ. The germline V and J ends were trimmed by 4 bases and 2 bases, with 16 bases remaining between them. The CDR3 DNA reads as TGCGCCAGCAGCCCCGCCGGCGGGAAGGCCTACGAGCAGTACTTC. This encodes CASSPAGGKAYEQYF.

The rearrangement links TRBV5-6 to TRBJ2-1; 7 bases agree with TRBD2. J lost 9 bases, V lost 4 bases, and 10 bases had no gene match. CDR3 length: 14 amino acids. Germline V CDR1 and CDR2: SGHDT, YYEEEE. Here the CDR3 reads CASSPLPGRGEQFF. CDR3 coding DNA: TGTGCCAGCAGCCCACTCCCGGGGAGGGGTGAGCAGTTCTTC.

The chain recombines TRBV19 with TRBJ1-3; no clear D. Trimming left V 1 base short and J 4 bases short, with 5 bases between. The germline V gene has CDR1 LNHDA and CDR2 SQIVND (reference sequence). CDR3 length: 13 amino acids. The DNA of the CDR3 is TGTGCCAGTAGTATAGGAGAAGGAAACACCATATATTTT. Translating gives CASSIGEGNTIYF.

This chain joins TRBV12-5 and TRBJ1-1, with TRBD1 as a possible D gene (6 bases). Trimming took 5 bases from V and 0 from J, leaving 13 bases between them. Germline-derived CDR1 and CDR2 are LGHNT and FRNRAP. CDR3 length: 15 residues. The CDR3 sequence: CASGAPTGLNTEAFF. The CDR3 coding sequence is TGTGCTAGTGGTGCACCGACAGGACTGAACACTGAAGCTTTCTTT.

This chain connects TRBV6-1 to TRBJ2-5; no definite D call. Germline CDR1 is MNHNS and CDR2 is SASEGT. This CDR3 contains 12 residues. V lost 9 bases, J lost 4 bases, and 12 bases lay in between. The CDR3 spells CASWTAGETQYF. Written as DNA, the CDR3 is TGTGCCAGTTGGACGGCCGGAGAGACCCAGTACTTC.

The chain employs TRBV6-5 and TRBJ2-1; a possible D gene is TRBD1 (6 bases). The germline V gene encodes CDR1 MNHEY and CDR2 SVGAGI. The CDR3 length is 16 residues. Trimming removed 0 bases from V and 7 bases from J, with 16 bases in between. CDR3 amino acids: CASSYSGTREGNEQFF. In nucleotides, the CDR3 is TGTGCCAGCAGTTACTCCGGGACAAGAGAAGGGAATGAGCAGTTCTTC.

V gene TRBV6-1 combines with J gene TRBJ2-4; the match to TRBD2 covers 8 bases. Germline trimming cut 3 bases from V and 0 bases from J; bases unmatched to any gene: 10. The CDR3 length is 18 residues. Germline CDR1 reads MNHNS; CDR2 reads SASEGT. CDR3: CASSDLAGMLIAKNIQYF. In DNA form, the CDR3 reads TGTGCCAGCAGTGATCTAGCGGGCATGCTCATAGCCAAAAACATTCAGTACTTC.

The chain links TRBV9 to TRBJ1-2, with D hard to call. From germline, CDR1 is SGDLS and CDR2 YYNGEE. Trimming left V 4 bases short and J 3 bases short, with 7 bases between. The CDR3 length is 12 residues. CDR3 bases: TGTGCCAGCAGCTTGAGACACTATGGCTACACCTTC. Its translation: CASSLRHYGYTF.

This chain uses TRBV7-2 with TRBJ1-2; TRBD1 matches 7 bases. The J segment lost 0 bases and the V segment lost 6 bases, leaving 4 bases of the junction unmatched. CDR1 and CDR2 from the germline V gene are SGHTA and FQGNSA. The CDR3 consists of 14 residues. CDR3 in DNA: TGTGCCAGCAGAGACCAGGGGGCTAACTATGGCTACACCTTC. Its protein product is CASRDQGANYGYTF.

This rearrangement joins TRBV18 to TRBJ2-5, with no clear D. The V end was cut by 4 bases, the J end by 1 base, with 13 bases between. Germline CDR1 and CDR2: KGHSH and LQKENI. This CDR3 is 15 amino acids long. CDR3 region: CASSLSTHFQETQYF. The CDR3, as DNA: TGTGCCAGCTCACTCTCTACCCATTTCCAAGAGACCCAGTACTTC.

The CDR3 protein is CASSQAGEDTDTQYF. In DNA form, the CDR3 reads TGCGCCAGCAGCCAAGCGGGAGAGGACACAGATACGCAGTATTTT. The chain uses TRBV4-1 and TRBJ2-3, with D possibly TRBD2 on 6 matching bases. With 1 base removed from V and 2 bases from J, the gap between germline ends came to 10 bases. Per germline, CDR1 MGHRA and CDR2 YSYEKL. CDR3 length: 15 residues.

The CDR3 protein is CASSYSTGRSGNTIYF. The DNA for the CDR3 is TGTGCCAGCAGTTACTCGACAGGCCGCTCTGGAAACACCATATATTTT. V usage is TRBV6-5 and J usage is TRBJ1-3, with a tentative D call TRBD1 (6 bases). CDR1 is MNHEY, CDR2 SVGAGI, per germline. The V end was cut by 0 bases, the J end by 0 bases, with 9 bases between. CDR3 length: 16 amino acids.

This clone has only one observation. The chain links TRBV14 to TRBJ1-2; TRBD1 agrees at 9 bases. The germline CDR1 and CDR2 sequences are SGHDN and FVKESK. CDR3 length: 14 amino acids. The J segment lost 8 bases and the V segment lost 5 bases, leaving 9 bases of the junction unmatched. Written as DNA, the CDR3 is TGTGCCAGCAGCGCGCCGGGACAGGGTAGCGGCTACACCTTC. Translated: CASSAPGQGSGYTF. The full variable domain, rest sourced from reference TRBV14 and TRBJ1-2, is EAGVTQFPSHSVIEKGQTVTLRCDPISGHDNLYWYRRVMGKEIKFLLHFVKESKQDESGMPNNRFLAERTGGTYSTLKVQPAELEDSGVYFCASSAPGQGSGYTFGSGTRLTVV.

V is TRBV5-8 and J is TRBJ1-2; D gene uncertain. The CDR3 runs 13 residues. CDR1 and CDR2 from the germline V gene are SGHTS and YDEGEE. Trimming left V 2 bases short and J 12 bases short, with 17 bases between. The chain's CDR3 is CASSFMVKGKDTF. The CDR3, as DNA: TGTGCCAGCAGCTTTATGGTAAAGGGAAAGGACACCTTC.

The DNA of the CDR3 is TGTGCCAGCAGTATGAGACAGGGAAGAGGAAACACCATATATTTT. As protein: CASSMRQGRGNTIYF. The gene calls are TRBV11-3 and TRBJ1-3; 7 bases align to TRBD1. V lost 6 bases to trimming and J lost 4 bases; unmatched junction nucleotides: 9. Per germline, CDR1 SGHNT and CDR2 YENEEA. This CDR3 is built from 15 residues.